This T cell receptor (beta chain) was identified in a study of cytomegalovirus exposure and HLA in healthy donors. At collection, donors were nominally healthy, but unrecorded immune exposures were probable. Germline values: CDR1 SNHLY, CDR2 FYNNEI. Losses at the gene ends were 6 bases for V and 5 bases for J; bases not matched to a gene: 4. The CDR3 consists of 14 residues. Both 60 Vbeta primers and 13 Jbeta primers went into the PCR. The protocol was immunoSEQ multiplex PCR, while the TCRdb copy is restricted to in-frame clones and leaves out a portion. The profile shows 150,000 or so clones, roughly 10% of them singletons.

The sequence derives from a man between 45 and 60 years old in good health and CMV-seronegative. The gene calls are TRBV2 and TRBJ2-2; 9 bases line up with TRBD1. The sequenced sample consisted of PBMCs. In DNA form, the CDR3 reads TGTGCCAGCAGCTCCGGGACAGGGACCGGGGAGCTGTTTTTT. It is translated as CASSSGTGTGELFF.